The T cell receptor (beta chain) under discussion was sequenced for a study of shared clonotypes between healthy human individuals. As for the study in general: A couple of women and a few men aged 18 to 49 served as donors. Study results and limitations: With a few donors compared, roughly 5% of naive CD4 clonotypes were shared.

On this clone itself: Antigen: not known.

The V gene lost 1 base and the J gene lost 3 bases, with 13 bases spanning the gap. Per germline, CDR1 SGHAT and CDR2 FQNNGV. This CDR3 has 16 residues. Per sorted-subset replicate PCR, input was approximately 180 ng DNA, representing tens of thousands of T cell genomes. Authors' methods: Sequence data from immunoSEQ were junction-only and lacked quality scores; consequently, filtering differed. Profiled with immunoSEQ multiplex PCR; TCRdb holds only in-frame clones, not every one. Clonal size and the V and J genes are those of that table, whereas D and trimming came from the DNA. Seen here are some 2,000,000 clones, about 95% observed once, and the top ten hold 0.13%.

The source material was naive CD4+ T cells sorted from blood. Subset specified: CD45RA+ positively selected. The sequence came from a man between 18 and 29 years old in good health. The genes are TRBV11-2 and TRBJ1-5; no firm D call. CDR3 sequence: CASSLGNGLDNQPQHF. CDR3 nucleotides: TGTGCCAGCAGCTTAGGTAACGGCCTAGACAATCAGCCCCAGCATTTT.